One sample yielded the 21 T cell receptor beta chains listed below, sequenced in a study of OX40 agonist ivuxolimab in advanced cancers. Libraries were prepared through the immunoSEQ multiplex PCR assay. Not all clones reach the TCRdb copy of this immuneACCESS table, which keeps in-frame sequences only. Checked studies attribute under half of the gap to unresolved V genes and leave the rest unexplained. A total of around 81,000 clones appear in this sample, approximately 90% of them only once. Around 0.95% of the sample is held by the ten biggest clonotypes. The input for sequencing was CD4+ or CD8+ T cells sorted from blood, taken in a trial of the OX40 agonist ivuxolimab. The receptor source for this set is an adult with an advanced solid tumor such as melanoma, head and neck, liver or kidney cancer.

The V gene is TRBV5-1, the J gene TRBJ2-2; D not certain. V was cut by 2 bases and J by 1 base, with 9 bases left in between. In germline, CDR1 is SGHRS, CDR2 YFSETQ. The CDR3 is 15 amino acids. CDR3 amino acids: CASSLMDGNTGELFF. The CDR3 DNA reads as TGCGCCAGCAGCTTAATGGATGGGAACACCGGGGAGCTGTTTTTT.

This rearrangement joins TRBV6-5 to TRBJ1-4; D gene unclear. V was trimmed by 5 bases and J by 2 bases, leaving 0 bases between them. The CDR3 runs 11 residues. The V gene's germline CDR1 is MNHEY and CDR2 SVGAGI. The CDR3 sequence: CASSTNEKLFF. DNA for the CDR3: TGTGCCAGCAGTACTAATGAAAAACTGTTTTTT.

V is TRBV19 and J is TRBJ2-2; a possible D gene is TRBD1 (5 bases). Trimming pared 7 bases from V and 1 base from J, leaving 10 bases between. The V gene's germline CDR1 is LNHDA and CDR2 SQIVND (reference sequence). The CDR3 runs 14 residues. In DNA, the CDR3 is TGTGCCAGTAATAGAGACAGGAACACCGGGGAGCTGTTTTTT. It specifies CASNRDRNTGELFF.

The V and J genes are TRBV15 and TRBJ1-1, with D maybe TRBD1 (5 bases). The length of the CDR3 is 16 residues. CDR1 is LNHNV, CDR2 YYDKDF, per germline (reference sequence). The V end was cut by 5 bases, the J end by 1 base, with 17 bases between. CDR3 nucleotide sequence: TGTGCCACCAGCGACCCGACTCGGGGCCAGAACACTGAAGCTTTCTTT. It translates to CATSDPTRGQNTEAFF.

The genes are TRBV25-1 and TRBJ1-2, with 7 bases identical to TRBD1. V lost 4 bases, J lost 2 bases, and 7 bases stayed unmatched. The CDR3 contains 15 residues. The germline V gene has CDR1 MGHDK and CDR2 SYGVNS. The CDR3 loop reads CASSALRQGNYGYTF. The CDR3 DNA reads TGTGCCAGCAGTGCCCTAAGACAGGGCAACTATGGCTACACCTTC.

This clone was picked up a small number of times. The CDR3 DNA follows: TGTGCCAGCAGCCAAGCGGGGCGTAACTCTTGGGAAGCTTTCTTT. Protein product: CASSQAGRNSWEAFF. The chain uses TRBV4-2 and TRBJ1-1, with TRBD1 as a possible D gene (5 bases). The V gene lost 1 base and the J gene lost 8 bases, with 17 bases spanning the gap. The length of the CDR3 is 15 residues. Per the germline V gene, CDR1 is LGHNA and CDR2 is YNFKEQ.

Concerning this clone itself: Other DNA sequences in this specimen translate into the identical CDR3. The V call is TRBV18, the J call TRBJ1-2; TRBD1 is a possible D gene (6 bases). The germline CDR1 and CDR2 sequences are KGHSH and LQKENI. This CDR3 spans 13 amino acids. Trimming stripped 3 bases from V and 1 base from J, with 6 bases between. The CDR3 reads CASSPDSNYGYTF. The CDR3 DNA reads TGTGCCAGCTCACCGGACAGTAACTATGGCTACACCTTC.

This clone turned up a few times. The chain combines TRBV2 with TRBJ2-5; D not certain. The CDR3 is made up of 13 amino acids. Germline loops: CDR1 SNHLY, CDR2 FYNNEI. V was clipped by 0 bases and J by 5 bases, with 7 bases between them. This CDR3 is CASSEAPGETQYF. CDR3 sequence (DNA): TGTGCCAGCAGTGAAGCGCCCGGGGAGACCCAGTACTTC.

The CDR3 DNA reads as TGTGCCACCAGCAGAGAACGGCTCGAAGAGACCCTCTCTGGGGCCAACGTCCTGACTTTC. Its protein is CATSRERLEETLSGANVLTF. The gene calls are TRBV15 and TRBJ2-6; unclear D gene. The CDR3 loop spans 20 amino acids. The V end was cut by 0 bases, the J end by 0 bases, with 18 bases between. Germline CDR1 and CDR2: LNHNV and YYDKDF (reference sequence).

The V and J genes are TRBV18 and TRBJ2-7, with D perhaps TRBD2 (6 bases). The CDR3 consists of 15 residues. The V end was cut by 4 bases, the J end by 2 bases, with 15 bases between. The germline V gene encodes CDR1 KGHSH and CDR2 LQKENI. CDR3 sequence: CASSQTTGSAYEQYF. The CDR3 nucleotides are TGTGCCAGCTCACAAACGACCGGGAGTGCCTACGAGCAGTACTTC.

This chain joins TRBV18 and TRBJ2-7; TRBD1 is a possible D gene (6 bases). Germline CDR1 and CDR2: KGHSH and LQKENI. V was shortened by 4 bases and J by 3 bases, with 13 bases between the two germline ends. This CDR3 has 14 residues. DNA of the CDR3: TGTGCCAGCTCACTTTCGGGACAAATCTACGAGCAGTACTTC. It translates to CASSLSGQIYEQYF.

The J gene is TRBJ2-3, the V gene TRBV7-9; D possibly corresponds to TRBD2 (5 bases). V was trimmed by 8 bases and J by 0 bases, leaving 9 bases between them. Looked up from germline, CDR1 is SEHNR and CDR2 is FQNEAQ (reference sequence). The length of the CDR3 is 13 residues. As DNA, the CDR3 is TGTGCCAGCGGGGAGCTTAGCACAGATACGCAGTATTTT. Its translation: CASGELSTDTQYF.

A single count supports this clone. The chain links TRBV6-4 to TRBJ2-7; D unclear. Germline V CDR1 and CDR2: MRHNA, SNTAGT. V lost 2 bases and J lost 0, with 11 bases in between. This CDR3 has 15 amino acids. This chain's CDR3 is CASSDLRRISYEQYF. The CDR3 DNA is TGTGCCAGCAGTGACCTACGACGCATCTCCTACGAGCAGTACTTC.

The CDR3 here is CASSMSPATAQFF. The CDR3 DNA follows: TGTGCCAGTAGTATGTCCCCGGCAACTGCGCAGTTCTTC. The chain uses TRBV19 and TRBJ2-1; no clear D. Trimming cost V 3 bases and J 12 bases, with 15 bases left between them. There are 13 residues in the CDR3. CDR1 and CDR2 (germline): LNHDA, SQIVND (reference sequence).

V gene TRBV7-2 combines with J gene TRBJ1-1; maybe TRBD1 (5 bases). In germline, CDR1 is SGHTA, CDR2 FQGNSA. V lost 5 bases, J lost 5 bases, and 21 bases lay in between. The CDR3 sequence is 16 residues long. The chain's CDR3 is CASSPGPPGYGTEAFF. Here the CDR3 DNA reads TGTGCCAGCAGCCCAGGACCCCCAGGGTACGGGACTGAAGCTTTCTTT.

This sequence joins TRBV9 and TRBJ2-3, with a tentative D call TRBD2 (5 bases). This CDR3 contains 17 residues. The germline V and J ends were trimmed by 1 base and 6 bases, with 21 bases remaining between them. Germline assignment: CDR1 SGDLS and CDR2 YYNGEE. The CDR3 sequence: CASSVLPSGRPGDTQYF. The CDR3 bases are TGTGCCAGCAGCGTATTACCGAGCGGTCGGCCCGGGGATACGCAGTATTTT.

The chain couples TRBV30 to TRBJ2-1; 14 bases are shared with TRBD2. CDR1 is GTSNPN and CDR2 is SVGIG in the germline V gene (reference sequence). There are 14 residues in the CDR3. The junction had 1 base not matched to a gene; V was cut back by 2 bases and J by 7 bases. CDR3 region: CAWSRTSGRNEQFF. CDR3 nucleotides: TGTGCCTGGAGTCGGACTAGCGGGAGGAATGAGCAGTTCTTC.

This chain connects TRBV9 to TRBJ2-5, with D perhaps TRBD2 (5 bases). CDR3 size: 16 residues. The germline V gene has CDR1 SGDLS and CDR2 YYNGEE. Trimming removed 0 bases from V and 5 bases from J, with 17 bases in between. The CDR3 loop reads CASSVGSGERLETQYF. CDR3 nucleotide sequence: TGTGCCAGCAGCGTAGGCAGCGGAGAGAGATTGGAGACCCAGTACTTC.

This rearrangement joins TRBV11-1 to TRBJ2-7; 8 positions match TRBD2. The CDR3 is made up of 16 amino acids. Trimming cost V 6 bases and J 0 bases; bases outside gene matches: 10. In germline, CDR1 is SGHAT, CDR2 FQDESV (reference sequence). The CDR3 nucleotides are TGTGCCAGCAGTCCAAAGGGCCGGGAGGGCTCCTACGAGCAGTACTTC. This sequence encodes CASSPKGREGSYEQYF.

V and J are TRBV25-1 and TRBJ1-2, with D possibly being TRBD1 (6 bases). V was clipped by 5 bases and J by 4 bases, with 20 bases between them. CDR3 size: 16 residues. Germline CDR1 is MGHDK and CDR2 is SYGVNS. This CDR3 reads CASSTHSIKGGYGYTF. The CDR3, as DNA: TGTGCCAGCAGTACCCATTCAATAAAAGGGGGCTATGGCTACACCTTC.

The CDR3 coding sequence is TGTGCCAGCCGGCCAATACGAAGCGGGAGGAATGAGCAGTTCTTC. Its translation is CASRPIRSGRNEQFF. The chain combines TRBV6-5 with TRBJ2-1; 9 nucleotides agree with TRBD2. The germline gives CDR1 MNHEY, CDR2 SVGAGI. The CDR3 sequence is 15 residues long. V gave up 8 bases and J gave up 7 bases; unmatched junction bases: 12.